This paragraph reports one T cell receptor (beta chain). Its antigen has not been determined. Qualities for individual bases were not recorded, and no much larger clone is one base off. V is shortened by 6 bases, J by 4 bases, and the region joining them spans 8 bases. Including the terminal cysteine and phenylalanine, the CDR3 comprises 12 residues. Solely the CDR3 DNA is kept, with 36 bases framed from the first base. CDR1 and CDR2, per the germline V gene, are LGHNT and FRNRAP. Libraries were made using the immunoSEQ multiplex PCR assay. For the multiplex PCR, a mixture combining 60 forward primers for TCR Vbeta segments and 13 reverse primers for TCR Jbeta segments was used. The CDR3 region of rearranged TCR beta genes was amplified from genomic DNA with a multiplex PCR assay. The Illumina HiSeq System was used to sequence the amplified TCR beta libraries as 87-base-pair reads. The source study handled its data this way. A later analysis counted approximately 84 million unique TCR beta chains across the approximately 700 repertoires, and roughly 10 million of these chains were shared by at least two donors. Raw reads were error-corrected and collapsed into unique sequences by a nearest-neighbor algorithm in which closely related sequences were merged to remove PCR and sequencing errors. CDR3 sequences were aligned to IMGT reference sequences to assign V, D and J gene segments. For a sequence to be retained, a match of at least six nucleotides was required to both a V gene segment and a J gene segment. A rearrangement was called productive if the CDR3 had no stop codons and remained in frame with V and J, and every other rearrangement was called non-productive. Following IMGT convention, CDR3 was defined as the stretch from the second conserved V-encoded cysteine up to the conserved J-encoded phenylalanine. The earlier analysis of about 620 of the donors excluded sequences that lacked an unambiguous match to a single V gene segment. An earlier analysis of 587 of the donors classified V segments as functional when productive rearrangements were above 56.7% and as segregating when the standard deviation between donors was above 5%. A statistical classification framework was developed to diagnose cytomegalovirus status using the catalog of TCR beta chain sequences. V and J gene assignment, in a later analysis, came from comparing TCR nucleotide sequences with IMGT/GENE-DB human TR gene sequences. Using the TCRdist pipeline, a later analysis assigned CDR3 sequences along with most-parsimonious VDJ recombination scenarios. In a later analysis, every TCR beta chain was defined by the combination of its CDR3 amino acid sequence and its V-gene family, and reads without a unique V-gene family were dropped. A later analysis removed several hundred highly shared, low-generation-probability nucleotide sequences to deal with suspected cross-contamination and a sequencing artifact. In a later analysis, a clonal expansion index for each public chain was calculated from normalized within-repertoire ranks of inferred template counts. In a later analysis, generation probabilities were computed using a VDJ recombination model fitted to out-of-frame rearrangements, and the results were checked against IGoR. A later analysis scored TCR-TCR, TCR-HLA and TCR-CMV co-occurrence with hypergeometric tests, applying a repertoire-size bias correction to TCR pairs. False discovery rates were estimated in a later analysis by permuting HLA or CMV assignments 20 times. A later analysis grouped co-occurring TCRs with DBSCAN, adding TCRdist sequence similarity when clustering within HLA-allele-positive subsets. Repertoires with fewer than 30,000 or more than 120,000 public chains, plus five repertoires with anomalous nucleotide sharing, were excluded from co-occurrence clustering. Here the immuneACCESS table is served through TCRdb, limited to in-frame sequences with V and J called. Missing clones are a known gap in these copies; in checked studies unresolved V genes cover under half, and the rest lacks a known reason. The DNA was the basis for D and trimming; V, J and clone size are from that table. The sample table holds approximately 160,000 clones, of which roughly four fifths were seen once. The ten most abundant clones make up 4.8% of the sample.

The sample is drawn from a study of cytomegalovirus exposure and HLA in healthy donors (dated by TCRdb to 2016 to 2017). About the investigation overall: An earlier analysis of more than 550 of the donors reported approximately 260 Gb of sequence data and approximately 120 million unique TCR beta sequences obtained from around 180 million T cells. An early release covering roughly 600 HLA-typed donors comprised 300 to 350 gigabases of sequencing data and 85 million to 100 million unique TCR sequences. Of the roughly 400 genotyped donors, approximately 83% fell in the genetic ancestry cluster associated with self-reported Caucasian donors. The aim of the study was to test whether cataloging public T cell receptors could identify signatures of past pathogen exposure. Using immunosequencing, the study profiled T cell repertoires from some 670 subjects and related those repertoires to cytomegalovirus serostatus. A separate validation cohort of approximately 130 different subjects was used in addition to the roughly 700-subject first cohort. High-throughput TCR immunosequencing, statistical association of individual TCRs with disease status, and machine learning were combined to predict cytomegalovirus infection status. A later analysis re-examined previously published TCR beta repertoires from more than 600 donors and added high-resolution HLA genotyping to investigate patterns of TCR occurrence. The later analysis used no new phenotypic data to find candidate immune exposures, relying instead on TCR beta sequences and their occurrence across donors. An earlier analysis of several hundred of the donors applied high-throughput TCR beta sequencing to assess whether each TCR beta V gene segment acted as functional or pseudogenic. Donor age, sex, ethnicity and CMV serostatus were collected together with the repertoire data. Genome-wide SNP genotypes for about 60% of the roughly 700 donors were used in a later genetic analysis, which treated that subset as a discovery cohort. Every discovery cohort repertoire had been produced on one sequencing platform. HLA typing covered class I and class II loci at four-digit resolution. Typing coverage varied by locus: roughly 620-640 donors for A, B, C, DRB1 and DQB1; more than 500 for DQA1; more than 600 for DPA1; some 470 for DPB1. Roughly 5 DR-DQ haplotypes were handled as single units for association and clustering, since linkage in the cohort was strong. Among about 410 genotyped donors of the cohort, an average of roughly 230,000 unique TCR beta nucleotide sequences was sequenced per donor, of which roughly 18% were non-productive.

The research as a whole found: A later analysis found that TCR association rates varied across HLA loci, with DRB1 alleles showing the most associated TCRs and HLA-C alleles the fewest. A further reported finding was that TCR beta sequences accurately predicted the HLA-A and HLA-B alleles for most subjects in the first cohort. An association between a missense DCLRE1C variant and V-gene and J-gene trimming of TCR beta chains was found in a later genetic analysis and replicated in an independent cohort. Strong co-occurrence of HLA alleles, especially DR and DQ, made assigning TCR associations to individual alleles difficult. Sequencing depth was assumed to be roughly uniform across donors in the presence/absence analyses, though that assumption may not hold. Because HLA typing was unavailable for some donors at each locus, only the typed subset was used in association tests. Most TCR sequences were seen in very few donors, while some public TCRs were found in many individuals. In a later analysis, several top co-occurrence clusters were reported to appear linked to parvovirus B19, influenza, CMV and Epstein-Barr virus. The cohort was sequenced for TCR beta chains only, and without alpha or paired-chain data the features that could be detected were limited. In the study, some 160 TCR beta chains were listed as associated with cytomegalovirus. Compared with the approximately 710-donor mean, donors in an Asian-associated ancestry cluster had fewer N-insertions in productive TCRs, according to a later genetic analysis. In an earlier analysis of 450 to 750 of the donors, most TCR beta V segments appeared in productive rearrangements about 87% or about 30% of the time, broadly matching IMGT annotations. It was suggested by the authors that the approach could potentially be generalized to other disease states and immunological phenotypes. Compared with equally common non-associated chains, HLA-associated TCR beta chains in a later analysis were more clonally expanded and had lower generation probabilities. Specific HLA alleles were associated with 16,951 TCR beta sequences at a false discovery rate of 0.05 in a later analysis. In both the original and validation cohorts, the classifier was reported to diagnose cytomegalovirus status with high specificity and sensitivity. A cluster of highly shared sequence variants was judged likely to represent a technical artifact of the sequencing pipeline. Over 15 rarely observed V segments, including chromosome 9 orphons, were excluded from the earlier analysis of several hundred of the donors because counts were too low. In vitro tests confirmed that a few of the cytomegalovirus-associated TCR beta chains recognize cytomegalovirus antigens. In a later analysis, most CMV-associated TCR beta chains were found to appear HLA-restricted, with HLA associations seemingly driven largely by CMV exposure. Some IMGT-functional V segments, including TRBV6-2 and TRBV6-3, could not be distinguished by the 87-base-pair reads and were therefore excluded. The only immune exposure information available for the cohort was CMV serostatus. Linkage disequilibrium might explain the correlated functional status among segregating V segments, but an unknown experimental factor could not be excluded.

The cohort comprised fewer than 750 healthy bone marrow donors. At the time of sampling, every cohort member was nominally healthy, though immune exposures that went unrecorded were likely present. The donor tested CMV seronegative, placing the donor among the 300 to 450 seronegative members of the cohort. A peripheral blood sample was provided by each donor, and peripheral blood mononuclear cells were used for TCR beta sequencing. The Qiagen DNeasy Blood Extraction Kit was used to extract genomic DNA from the blood cell samples. The sequenced sample consisted of PBMCs. This chain is built from TRBV12-5 and TRBJ2-3, and perhaps TRBD2 as D gene, on 6 matching bases. This TCR derives from a young man in good health and CMV-seronegative. The base sequence is TGTGCTAGTGGATCGGGAGCAGATACGCAGTATTTT. The resulting protein is CASGSGADTQYF.